One and the same sample provided the 28 T cell receptor beta chains below, sequenced in a study of early T cells in non-severe SARS-CoV-2 infection. From the 5' RACE reads, TCRdb called clonotypes with MiXCR, one entry per CDR3 protein. The sample yields tens of thousands of distinct CDR3 sequences, approximately 6.1% seen once. The source was whole blood, collected at baseline. The origin of the receptors is an adult who was a healthcare worker with PCR-confirmed SARS-CoV-2 infection or an uninfected control (not recorded which).

Ten or more counts support this clonotype. This chain links TRBV5-1 with TRBJ1-4; D is possibly TRBD1 (5 bases). CDR1 SGHRS and CDR2 YFSETQ come from the germline V gene. The CDR3 spans 16 residues. Trimming removed 4 bases at V and 8 bases at J, with 21 bases between. The CDR3 DNA follows: TGCGCCAGCAGCCCCGAGTCTGGGACCGCGAGAGAAAAACTGTTTTTT. It encodes CASSPESGTAREKLFF.

This clonotype came up many times. The V call is TRBV28, the J call TRBJ1-5; 7 nucleotides agree with TRBD1. The V segment lost 4 bases and the J segment 7 bases; nucleotides outside the gene matches: 10. Germline CDR1 MDHEN, CDR2 SYDVKM. The CDR3 consists of 15 residues. The DNA for the CDR3 is TGTGCCAGCAGTTCCTCAGGGGGGCCGAGGCAGCCCCAGCATTTT. It codes for CASSSSGGPRQPQHF.

J is TRBJ1-1 and V is TRBV7-9; maybe TRBD1 (6 bases). Germline V lookup: CDR1 SEHNR, CDR2 FQNEAQ (reference sequence). V lost 5 bases to trimming and J lost 1 base, with 8 bases between them. This CDR3 has 13 amino acids. CDR3 protein: CASSMGQNTEAFF. Here the CDR3 DNA reads TGTGCCAGCAGCATGGGACAGAACACTGAAGCTTTCTTT.

This clonotype was seen at least ten times. The chain recombines TRBV6-5 with TRBJ2-7; D possibly corresponds to TRBD1 (6 bases). Germline V lookup: CDR1 MNHEY, CDR2 SVGAGI. This CDR3 has 14 residues. Deletions cut 2 bases from V and 0 bases from J, with 8 bases between. The CDR3 sequence: CASSYEGGSYEQYF. Written as DNA, the CDR3 is TGTGCCAGCAGTTACGAAGGGGGCTCCTACGAGCAGTACTTC.

This clonotype was counted at least ten times. The rearrangement joins TRBV7-6 to TRBJ2-3; 13 bases map to TRBD2. The ends lost 5 bases at V and 5 bases at J; junction bases unmatched: 4. The germline V gene has CDR1 SGHVS and CDR2 FNYEAQ. This CDR3 region has 15 residues. The CDR3 sequence is CASSRTSGREDTQYF. DNA of the CDR3: TGTGCCAGCAGCCGGACTAGCGGGAGAGAAGATACGCAGTATTTT.

This clonotype was recorded at least ten times. V and J are TRBV9 and TRBJ1-1; D remains ambiguous. Trimming took off 4 bases at V and 3 bases at J, with 19 bases between the two ends. CDR3 length: 16 amino acids. Germline V lookup: CDR1 SGDLS, CDR2 YYNGEE. The CDR3 region is CASSPADAFRDTEAFF. The CDR3 coding sequence is TGTGCCAGCAGCCCAGCCGATGCATTCCGGGACACTGAAGCTTTCTTT.

The rearrangement links TRBV27 to TRBJ1-2; D is perhaps TRBD1 (5 bases). Trimming pared 2 bases from V and 8 bases from J, leaving 18 bases between. Germline values: CDR1 MNHEY, CDR2 SMNVEV (reference sequence). The CDR3 spans 15 residues. The CDR3 region is CASSLAGGAKRGYTF. The CDR3 DNA follows: TGTGCCAGCAGTTTAGCGGGGGGAGCTAAAAGGGGCTACACCTTC.

The chain links TRBV7-9 to TRBJ2-5; D gene ambiguous. The CDR3 runs to 13 residues. V was cut by 6 bases and J by 7 bases, with 15 bases left in between. Germline V gene sequence: CDR1 SEHNR, CDR2 FQNEAQ (reference sequence). The CDR3 DNA follows: TGTGCCAGCAGTCGACTGTACCCGGGGACCCAGTACTTC. Translating it yields CASSRLYPGTQYF.

This clonotype was observed a few times. The rearrangement uses TRBV9 and TRBJ2-1; D uncertain. Deletions cut 1 base from V and 3 bases from J, with 11 bases between. Germline lookup yields CDR1 SGDLS and CDR2 YYNGEE. The CDR3 has 15 residues. CDR3 amino acids: CASSVRSGNYNEQFF. CDR3 bases: TGTGCCAGCAGCGTACGGTCCGGAAACTACAATGAGCAGTTCTTC.

This clonotype was observed at least ten times. J is TRBJ2-7 and V is TRBV27, with D perhaps TRBD1 (6 bases). This CDR3 region has 15 residues. Trimming pared 2 bases from V and 2 bases from J, leaving 13 bases between. The V gene's germline CDR1 is MNHEY and CDR2 SMNVEV (reference sequence). For the CDR3, the DNA is TGTGCCAGCAGTTTAGTTGCCAGGGGAACCTACGAGCAGTACTTC. Encoded protein: CASSLVARGTYEQYF.

This clonotype occurred many times. The genes are TRBV6-2 or TRBV6-3 and TRBJ2-7; 7 positions match TRBD2. V shed 7 bases, J shed 3 bases, and the junction held 12 bases outside the gene matches. CDR1 MNHEY and CDR2 SVGEGT come from the germline V gene. There are 15 residues in the CDR3. CDR3 loop: CASNTPSGTDYEQYF. The CDR3 DNA follows: TGTGCCAGCAATACCCCTAGCGGTACTGACTACGAGCAGTACTTC.

This clonotype was counted many times. The rearrangement uses TRBV28 and TRBJ2-5; TRBD1 aligns across 9 bases. The germline V gene encodes CDR1 MDHEN and CDR2 SYDVKM. Trimming at V came to 8 bases and at J to 1 base, leaving 5 bases not matched to a gene. The CDR3 is 14 amino acids. CDR3 bases: TGTGCCAGCGCAGGACAGGGGCCCCAAGAGACCCAGTACTTC. Its translation: CASAGQGPQETQYF.

This clonotype was observed many times. V gene TRBV20-1 combines with J gene TRBJ2-7, with 10 bases identical to TRBD2. With 1 base clipped from V and 4 bases from J, the junction kept 1 base outside the gene matches. The CDR3 extends over 13 amino acids. Germline-derived CDR1 and CDR2 are DFQATT and SNEGSKA (reference sequence). The CDR3 DNA reads TGCAGTGCTAGAGGACTAGCGGGTTACGAGCAGTACTTC. Translation gives CSARGLAGYEQYF.

This clonotype has at least ten counts. This chain links TRBV7-9 with TRBJ1-6; TRBD1 is a possible D gene (5 bases). Trimming pared 2 bases from V and 7 bases from J, leaving 12 bases between. The CDR3 length is 15 residues. Germline V gives CDR1 SEHNR, CDR2 FQNEAQ (reference sequence). The CDR3 DNA is TGTGCCAGCAGCTTATCGCAGGGTCGAAATTCACCCCTCCACTTT. Amino acids: CASSLSQGRNSPLHF.

This clonotype was detected ten times or more. The chain uses TRBV21-1 and TRBJ2-4; the D call of TRBD1 is as the table states it, not checked on the DNA. TRBV21-1 is a pseudogene segment. The CDR3 length is 13 residues. The CDR3 region has the DNA TGTGCCAGCAGCAAAAATTGCAGGGACAGGGTGTACTTC. This codes for CASSKNCRDRVYF.

The chain combines TRBV27 with TRBJ1-3; tentative D call: TRBD1 (5 bases). This CDR3 has 17 residues. The germline V gene has CDR1 MNHEY and CDR2 SMNVEV (reference sequence). Trimming cost V 5 bases and J 0 bases, with 17 bases left between them. CDR3 protein: CASSLEGPNFSGNTIYF. The CDR3 nucleotides read TGTGCCAGCAGTCTCGAGGGACCGAACTTCTCTGGAAACACCATATATTTT.

The sample holds a few counts of this clonotype. The chain couples TRBV24-1 to TRBJ1-2, with TRBD1 as a possible D gene (5 bases). Germline V lookup: CDR1 KGHDR, CDR2 SFDVKD. This CDR3 spans 16 amino acids. V was cut by 4 bases and J by 5 bases, with 19 bases left in between. The CDR3 region is CATSDRDSTGQYGYTF. CDR3 nucleotides: TGTGCCACCAGTGACCGAGACAGTACGGGCCAATATGGCTACACCTTC.

This clonotype was observed at least ten times. V is TRBV28 and J is TRBJ2-5; D possibly corresponds to TRBD1 (5 bases). CDR1 MDHEN and CDR2 SYDVKM come from the germline V gene. V lost 5 bases to trimming and J lost 4 bases, with 11 bases between them. This CDR3 has 13 amino acids. As DNA, the CDR3 is TGTGCCAGCAGTAAGGGGATGTTAGAGACCCAGTACTTC. It codes for CASSKGMLETQYF.

V gene TRBV10-3 combines with J gene TRBJ2-2; 7 bases line up with TRBD2. V lost 8 bases, J lost 4 bases, and 1 base stayed unmatched. This CDR3 comprises 12 residues. The germline CDR1 and CDR2 sequences are ENHRY and SYGVKD. Here the CDR3 reads CAIGRATGELFF. The CDR3 bases are TGTGCCATCGGGAGGGCCACCGGGGAGCTGTTTTTT.

This clonotype occurred many times. The gene calls are TRBV28 and TRBJ1-2; D is unclear. This CDR3 has 14 amino acids. V dropped 4 bases and J dropped 7 bases, with 16 bases sitting between them. Germline CDR1 is MDHEN and CDR2 is SYDVKM. CDR3 sequence (DNA): TGTGCCAGCAGTTCCCCCCAGGTGGAGGGTGGCTACACCTTC. Translated: CASSSPQVEGGYTF.

In its sample, this clonotype was seen many times. CDR3 sequence reads: CASSPRQGDRNTEAFF. CDR3 bases: TGCGCCAGCAGCCCCCGACAGGGAGACAGGAACACTGAAGCTTTCTTT. The J gene is TRBJ1-1, the V gene TRBV4-1, with TRBD1 matching 7 bases. V shed 4 bases, J shed 1 base, and the junction held 9 bases outside the gene matches. The germline CDR1 and CDR2 sequences are MGHRA and YSYEKL. This CDR3 has 16 amino acids.

There are many counts of this clonotype. V and J are TRBV28 and TRBJ2-4, with 8 bases aligning to TRBD2. The germline CDR1 and CDR2 sequences are MDHEN and SYDVKM. V gave up 3 bases and J gave up 10 bases; unmatched junction bases: 8. The CDR3 is made up of 14 amino acids. For the CDR3, the DNA is TGTGCCAGCAGTTTGCCTAGCGGGTCTCGTATTCAGTACTTC. It translates to CASSLPSGSRIQYF.

This clonotype was counted at least ten times. V and J are TRBV28 and TRBJ1-1; no definite D call. Germline assignment: CDR1 MDHEN and CDR2 SYDVKM. The CDR3 contains 13 residues. With 7 bases removed from V and 0 bases from J, the gap between germline ends came to 9 bases. For the CDR3, the DNA is TGTGCCAGCACACCGTTGATGAACACTGAAGCTTTCTTT. It codes for CASTPLMNTEAFF.

This clonotype was observed a handful of times. This chain uses TRBV4-2 with TRBJ1-2; 7 bases fit TRBD1. This CDR3 spans 16 amino acids. Looked up from germline, CDR1 is LGHNA and CDR2 is YNFKEQ. V lost 0 bases and J lost 4; bases outside the gene matches: 8. CDR3 bases: TGTGCCAGCAGCCAAGAACGACAGGGTTTGGTCTATGGCTACACCTTC. Encoded protein: CASSQERQGLVYGYTF.

This clonotype has a count of ten or more. The chain has TRBV5-4 and TRBJ2-6; no reliable D call. Trimming cost V 3 bases and J 2 bases, with 12 bases left between them. Germline V gene lookup returns CDR1 SGHNT and CDR2 YYREEE (reference sequence). The CDR3 spans 16 residues. The DNA for the CDR3 is TGTGCCAGCAGCTGGGTAGCAGGCACTGGGGCCAACGTCCTGACTTTC. It encodes CASSWVAGTGANVLTF.

Sample share makes this clonotype medium-sized (0.01 to 0.1%). The rearrangement links TRBV19 to TRBJ2-4; TRBD2 aligns across 10 bases. CDR3 length equals 15 residues. Germline-derived CDR1 and CDR2 are LNHDA and SQIVND (reference sequence). Trimming took 4 bases from V and 5 from J; bases not matched to a gene: 5. CDR3 amino acids: CASSTLAGKQNIQYF. In DNA, the CDR3 is TGTGCCAGTAGTACACTAGCGGGAAAGCAAAACATTCAGTACTTC.

Many counts were recorded for this clonotype. CDR3 bases: TGTGCCAGCAGTCCGGGGGCCCATGAAAAACTGTTTTTT. Translated, it gives CASSPGAHEKLFF. This sequence joins TRBV27 and TRBJ1-4; maybe TRBD1 (6 bases). Germline V lookup: CDR1 MNHEY, CDR2 SMNVEV (reference sequence). The CDR3 spans 13 residues. Deletions cut 5 bases from V and 6 bases from J, with 10 bases between.

The chain employs TRBV9 and TRBJ2-6; TRBD1 matches at 7 bases. The CDR3 consists of 18 residues. The V gene end was trimmed by 0 bases and the J gene end by 0 bases; junction bases not matched to a gene: 6. CDR1 and CDR2 from the germline V gene are SGDLS and YYNGEE. For the CDR3, the DNA is TGTGCCAGCAGCGTAGAGGGGGACAGACCCTCTGGGGCCAACGTCCTGACTTTC. It yields the protein CASSVEGDRPSGANVLTF.